The sequence of this T cell receptor (beta chain) was determined in a study of graft-versus-host responses after intestinal transplantation. Looked up from germline, CDR1 is LNHNV and CDR2 is YYDKDF (reference sequence). The CDR3 totals 15 residues. The V and J ends lost 4 bases and 5 bases respectively, with 15 bases between them. TCRdb's table, derived via immunoSEQ multiplex PCR, lists solely in-frame clones and lacks some. The data show 15,000 to 25,000 clones, 65% to 85% seen once. The graft tissue was processed, and this released both intraepithelial and lamina propria lymphocytes. The rearrangement links TRBV15 to TRBJ1-5; tentative D call: TRBD1 (5 bases). This sequence was found in a human patient who received an intestinal transplant, so some T cells may come from the graft donor. The sample here was ileum tissue, taken roughly 21 days after intestinal transplant. In DNA, the CDR3 is TGTGCCACCAGCAATACAGGTGCCACCGATCAGCCCCAGCATTTT. Translation gives CATSNTGATDQPQHF. Looking up the rest from reference TRBV15 and TRBJ1-5 gives the full variable domain: DAMVIQNPRYQVTQFGKPVTLSCSQTLNHNVMYWYQQKSSQAPKLLFHYYDKDFNNEADTPDNFQSRRPNTSFCFLDIRSPGLGDTAMYLCATSNTGATDQPQHFGDGTRLSIL.